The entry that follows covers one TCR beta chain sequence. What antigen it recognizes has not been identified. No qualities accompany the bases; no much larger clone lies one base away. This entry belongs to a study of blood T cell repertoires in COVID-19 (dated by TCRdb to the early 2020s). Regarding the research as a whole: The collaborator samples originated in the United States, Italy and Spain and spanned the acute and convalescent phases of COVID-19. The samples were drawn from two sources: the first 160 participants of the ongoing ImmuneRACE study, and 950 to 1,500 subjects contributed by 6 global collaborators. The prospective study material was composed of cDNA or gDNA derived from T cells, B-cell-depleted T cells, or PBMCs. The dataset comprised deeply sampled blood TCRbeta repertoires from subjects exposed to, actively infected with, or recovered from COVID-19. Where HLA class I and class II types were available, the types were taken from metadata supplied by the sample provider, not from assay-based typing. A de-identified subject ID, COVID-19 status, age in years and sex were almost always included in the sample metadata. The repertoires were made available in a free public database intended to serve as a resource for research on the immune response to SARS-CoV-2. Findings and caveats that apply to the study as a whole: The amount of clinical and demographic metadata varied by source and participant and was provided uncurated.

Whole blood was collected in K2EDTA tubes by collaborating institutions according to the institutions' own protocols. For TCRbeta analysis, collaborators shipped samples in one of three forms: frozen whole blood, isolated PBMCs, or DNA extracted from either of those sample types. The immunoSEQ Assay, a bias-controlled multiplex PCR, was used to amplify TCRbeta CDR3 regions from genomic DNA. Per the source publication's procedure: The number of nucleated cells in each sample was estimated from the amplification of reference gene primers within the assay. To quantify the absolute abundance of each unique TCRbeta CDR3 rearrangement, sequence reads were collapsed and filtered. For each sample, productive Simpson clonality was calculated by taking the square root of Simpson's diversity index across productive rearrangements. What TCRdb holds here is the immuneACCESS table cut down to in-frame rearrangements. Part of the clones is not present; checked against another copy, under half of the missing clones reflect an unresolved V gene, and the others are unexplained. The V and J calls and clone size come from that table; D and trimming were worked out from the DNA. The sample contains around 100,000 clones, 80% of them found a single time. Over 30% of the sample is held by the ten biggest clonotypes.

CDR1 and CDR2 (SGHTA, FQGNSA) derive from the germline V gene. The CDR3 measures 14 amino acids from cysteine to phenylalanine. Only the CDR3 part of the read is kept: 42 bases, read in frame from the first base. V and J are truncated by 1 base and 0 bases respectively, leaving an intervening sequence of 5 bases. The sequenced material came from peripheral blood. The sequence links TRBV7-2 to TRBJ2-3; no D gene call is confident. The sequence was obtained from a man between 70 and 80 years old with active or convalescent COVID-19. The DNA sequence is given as TGTGCCAGCAGCTTAGTTGGCAGCACAGATACGCAGTATTTT. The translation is CASSLVGSTDTQYF.